The sequence of this TCR beta chain was determined in a study of technical replicates of blood from four donors. The CDR3 contains 16 residues. V gave up 5 bases and J gave up 4 bases; unmatched junction bases: 9. Germline-derived CDR1 and CDR2 are MNHEY and SMNVEV (reference sequence). Clones were read by immunoSEQ multiplex PCR, and TCRdb kept only the in-frame ones, dropping some. The data show just over 80,000 clones, about 96% seen once. The source of this sequence is a human donor in good health. The genes are TRBV27 and TRBJ2-5, with TRBD2 matching over 11 bases. What was sequenced was T cells isolated from PBMCs. The CDR3 protein is CASSPVLAGGVETQYF. The CDR3 nucleotides read TGTGCCAGCAGTCCCGTTCTAGCGGGAGGAGTAGAGACCCAGTACTTC.